The T cell receptor beta chain described here comes from a study of CXCR3-negative and CXCR3-positive naive CD8 T cells. Study-level points and caveats: Naive CXCR3-negative and CXCR3-positive cells had similar TRBV-TRBJ usage; memory differed. TRB CDR3 hydrophobicity was greater in CXCR3-positive naive cells than in CXCR3-negative naive cells.

CD45RO-CCR7+CD27+CD95- expression identified naive CD8+ T cells. cDNA libraries for TRB were generated by 5' RACE incorporating UMI labels. TCRdb reprocessed the 5' RACE reads; each CDR3 protein has one entry and no DNA is given. The table lists 50,000 or so distinct CDR3 sequences. The germline V gene encodes CDR1 ENHRY and CDR2 SYGVKD. CDR3 size: 16 residues. A word on this clonotype: What it recognizes is unknown.

The chain uses TRBV10-3 and TRBJ2-4; without DNA, the TCRdb call of TRBD2 cannot be checked. The sequencing input was naive CXCR3+ CD8+ T cells from blood. As to subset: CD45RO-CCR7+CD27+CD95- naive CD8+ T cells expressing CXCR3 (TNR3+). The sequence was collected from a human donor in good health. Some clones in this sample may be carry-over from other donors' samples. CDR3 in amino acids: CAISESPSGGLVVQYF.